This TCR beta chain was sequenced in a study of vaccination effects on CD4 cells after COVID-19. Culturing for 10 days preceded CD4+ T cell isolation. Two-dose vaccination with either BNT162b2 or mRNA-1273 was given to the participants. This clone is a singleton in its sample. What it recognizes is unknown. The CDR3 runs to 16 residues. Germline V gives CDR1 MNHEY, CDR2 SVGAGI. The junction had 8 bases not matched to a gene; V was cut back by 4 bases and J by 7 bases. Only in-frame clones appear in the TCRdb table, and some are missing; sequencing was by immunoSEQ multiplex PCR. The profile shows about 57,000 clones, under 85% of them singletons.

The rearrangement links TRBV6-5 to TRBJ2-1; 12 nucleotides align to TRBD2. This sample comprised CD4+ T cells from PBMCs cultured without peptide, obtained after COVID-19 vaccination. This receptor was obtained from a human donor who received a COVID-19 vaccine. CDR3 residues: CASSSHLAGGRNEQFF. The CDR3 nucleotides are TGTGCCAGCAGTTCCCATCTAGCGGGAGGGCGGAATGAGCAGTTCTTC.